This T cell receptor (beta chain) was sequenced in a study of radiotherapy plus CTLA-4 blockade in lung cancer. Findings and caveats of the study: The authors reported that early blood T cell clone dynamics, with interferon-beta, best predicted response. Subsequent to radiotherapy plus ipilimumab, tumor-derived TCR clones underwent expansion in blood.

Remarks on this clone: Its antigen is undetermined.

Assay: immunoSEQ multiplex PCR; the TCRdb copy retains only in-frame clones and omits some. The sample lists 30,000 to 50,000 clones, nearly 80% seen once, with less than 25% in the top ten. The germline gives CDR1 KGHSH, CDR2 LQKENI. The CDR3 consists of 14 residues. Between the trimmed V and J ends, which lost 5 bases and 1 base, there was a span of 10 bases. Sequences were derived from peripheral blood, sampled from a patient treated with radiotherapy plus ipilimumab. V usage is TRBV18 and J usage is TRBJ2-3, with D possibly matching TRBD1 (6 bases). The TCR was taken from a human donor with non-small cell lung cancer that progressed on radiotherapy plus ipilimumab. The CDR3 is CASSSDSGTDTQYF. CDR3 DNA: TGTGCCAGCTCATCGGACAGCGGCACAGATACGCAGTATTTT.